This entry lists 15 T cell receptor beta chains sequenced from one sample in a study of blood T cell repertoires in COVID-19. TCRdb's table, derived via immunoSEQ multiplex PCR, lists solely in-frame clones and lacks some. The repertoire holds roughly 260,000 clones, with more than 65% as singletons. Sequencing used peripheral blood. The receptors were sampled from a woman aged 18-30 years with acute or convalescent COVID-19.

The J gene is TRBJ2-3, the V gene TRBV30; D unclear. The length of the CDR3 is 14 residues. Germline CDR1 is GTSNPN and CDR2 is SVGIG (reference sequence). The V end was cut by 0 bases, the J end by 0 bases, with 7 bases between. The CDR3 DNA reads as TGTGCCTGGAGTGTATCGCTAAGCACAGATACGCAGTATTTT. It yields the protein CAWSVSLSTDTQYF.

The rearrangement uses TRBV18 and TRBJ2-7; unclear D gene. Germline CDR1 and CDR2: KGHSH and LQKENI. The CDR3 runs to 15 residues. V was cut by 6 bases and J by 2 bases, with 17 bases left in between. This CDR3 is CASSLYGSSAYEQYF. The CDR3 nucleotides are TGTGCCAGCTCCCTCTATGGGTCAAGCGCCTACGAGCAGTACTTC. The full variable domain, with the rest looked up from reference TRBV18 and TRBJ2-7, is NAGVMQNPRHLVRRRGQEARLRCSPMKGHSHVYWYRQLPEEGLKFMVYLQKENIIDESGMPKERFSAEFPKEGPSILRIQQVVRGDSAAYFCASSLYGSSAYEQYFGPGTRLTVT.

J is TRBJ1-4 and V is TRBV15; 8 nucleotides align to TRBD1. V shed 3 bases, J shed 0 bases, and the junction held 0 bases outside the gene matches. Looked up from germline, CDR1 is LNHNV and CDR2 is YYDKDF (reference sequence). CDR3 length: 15 amino acids. The CDR3 coding sequence is TGTGCCACCAGCAGGGACAGGGCAACTAATGAAAAACTGTTTTTT. This translates into CATSRDRATNEKLFF.

This rearrangement joins TRBV7-6 to TRBJ1-1, with a possible D match to TRBD1 (6 bases). There are 15 residues in the CDR3. Germline CDR1 reads SGHVS; CDR2 reads FNYEAQ. With 1 base removed from V and 1 base from J, the gap between germline ends came to 10 bases. In nucleotides, the CDR3 is TGTGCCAGCAGCTTAGTGGGACACCAGAACACTGAAGCTTTCTTT. As protein: CASSLVGHQNTEAFF.

This chain connects TRBV19 to TRBJ1-2; D is ambiguous. CDR3 length: 12 residues. Germline CDR1 reads LNHDA; CDR2 reads SQIVND (reference sequence). Trimming left V 4 bases short and J 7 bases short, with 10 bases between. The CDR3 region has the DNA TGTGCCAGTAGTAGAAGAAGAGCTGGCTACACCTTC. It codes for CASSRRRAGYTF.

The chain employs TRBV28 and TRBJ1-2; D is perhaps TRBD1 (5 bases). Between the trimmed V and J ends, which lost 3 bases and 0 bases, there was a span of 8 bases. This CDR3 has 14 amino acids. In germline, CDR1 is MDHEN, CDR2 SYDVKM. Here the CDR3 DNA reads TGTGCCAGCAGTTTCGACAGAGCTAACTATGGCTACACCTTC. Its protein is CASSFDRANYGYTF.

Here the CDR3 reads CASSPGGGSAQYF. The CDR3 DNA sequence: TGCGCCAGCAGCCCCGGGGGGGGCTCGGCCCAGTACTTC. The chain links TRBV5-1 to TRBJ2-5, with 8 bases lining up with TRBD2. V dropped 4 bases and J dropped 9; count of bases not matched to a gene: 8. The CDR3 consists of 13 residues. CDR1 is SGHRS and CDR2 is YFSETQ in the germline V gene.

The rearrangement links TRBV18 to TRBJ2-1; 13 nucleotides line up with TRBD2. The CDR3 is made up of 17 amino acids. Germline CDR1 is KGHSH and CDR2 is LQKENI. V gave up 3 bases and J gave up 1 base; unmatched junction bases: 3. CDR3 sequence (DNA): TGTGCCAGCTCACCCGGGACTAGCGGGGATTCCTACAATGAGCAGTTCTTC. As protein: CASSPGTSGDSYNEQFF.

The J gene is TRBJ2-1, the V gene TRBV18, with 10 bases that match TRBD1. The CDR3 is 13 amino acids. Germline V lookup: CDR1 KGHSH, CDR2 LQKENI. J lost 9 bases, V lost 3 bases, and 2 bases had no gene match. In nucleotides, the CDR3 is TGTGCCAGCTCACCGACAGGGGGCCTTGAGCAGTTCTTC. As protein: CASSPTGGLEQFF.

This chain joins TRBV29-1 and TRBJ1-1; the D is unclear. This CDR3 region has 14 residues. CDR1 and CDR2 from the germline V gene are SQVTM and ANQGSEA. V lost 0 bases and J lost 0, with 8 bases in between. The CDR3 nucleotides read TGCAGCGTTGAAGAGTATGGAGTGAACACTGAAGCTTTCTTT. Protein sequence: CSVEEYGVNTEAFF.

In this sample, this clone turned up once. J is TRBJ1-6 and V is TRBV30, with D uncertain. Looked up from germline, CDR1 is GTSNPN and CDR2 is SVGIG (reference sequence). Trimming pared 3 bases from V and 8 bases from J, leaving 14 bases between. The CDR3 sequence is 14 residues long. The CDR3 bases are TGTGCCTGGAGCACAGAACTCCCAGATTCACCCCTCCACTTT. This codes for CAWSTELPDSPLHF.

This chain links TRBV28 with TRBJ1-5, with D maybe TRBD1 (5 bases). The length of the CDR3 is 14 residues. The V end was cut by 4 bases, the J end by 5 bases, with 12 bases between. Germline values: CDR1 MDHEN, CDR2 SYDVKM. CDR3 in DNA: TGTGCCAGCAGTTCCGGGGGACGTTATCAGCCCCAGCATTTT. Encoded protein: CASSSGGRYQPQHF.

This clone has more than one count but fewer than ten. This chain uses TRBV28 with TRBJ2-7; 8 bases agree with TRBD2. J lost 4 bases, V lost 5 bases, and 10 bases had no gene match. Germline CDR1 is MDHEN and CDR2 is SYDVKM. The CDR3 covers 15 residues. CDR3 bases: TGTGCCAGCAGTCCTGCGGGGGGCGGGGAGTACGAGCAGTACTTC. Translating it yields CASSPAGGGEYEQYF.

In its sample, this clone was seen once. CDR3 amino acids: CASSQESNTYEQYF. The CDR3 DNA is TGTGCCAGCAGCCAAGAATCTAATACCTACGAGCAGTACTTC. This chain joins TRBV3-1 (or the pseudogene TRBV3-2) and TRBJ2-7, with D uncertain. V lost 0 bases, J lost 2 bases, and 8 bases lay in between. Germline V gives CDR1 LGHDT, CDR2 YNNKEL (reference sequence). This CDR3 contains 14 residues.

This clone was counted between two and nine times. The chain links TRBV14 to TRBJ2-2, with D possibly matching TRBD1 (5 bases). Trimming stripped 1 base from V and 6 bases from J, with 15 bases between. This CDR3 contains 16 residues. CDR1 is SGHDN, CDR2 FVKESK, per germline. The CDR3 nucleotides are TGTGCCAGCAGCCAAGTTAGGGGTTTGGCCGCCGGGGAGCTGTTTTTT. Translation gives CASSQVRGLAAGELFF.